This note documents a single TCR beta chain sequence. As yet, its antigen is unknown. The PCR had 60 Vbeta and 13 Jbeta primers. Clones were sequenced by immunoSEQ multiplex PCR, and TCRdb holds only the in-frame ones, with some missing. The profile shows fewer than 95,000 clones, 75% to 90% of them singletons. This CDR3 has 16 residues. Unmatched junction bases numbered 3, after V lost 3 bases and J lost 1 base. CDR1 is SGDLS and CDR2 is YYNGEE in the germline V gene. This sample stems from a study of cytomegalovirus exposure and HLA in healthy donors. Points from the study as a whole: In a later analysis, productive TCRs from donors in an Asian-associated ancestry cluster reportedly carried fewer N-insertions than the cohort mean.

This sequence originates from a man between 40 and 49 years old in good health and CMV-seropositive. The J gene is TRBJ2-5, the V gene TRBV9; 13 nucleotides match TRBD2. Source material: PBMCs. The CDR3 DNA sequence: TGTGCCAGCAGCGCCGGACTAGCGGGGGTCCAAGAGACCCAGTACTTC. This gives the protein CASSAGLAGVQETQYF.